This record looks at one T cell receptor beta chain sequence and its context. Its specificity is not known. These data belong to a study of T cell responses to AZD1222 COVID-19 vaccine. The CDR3 loop spans 15 amino acids. Deletions cut 7 bases from V and 3 bases from J, with 18 bases between. Germline V gene data show CDR1 as SEHNR and CDR2 as FQNEAQ (reference sequence). Study-wide results and limits: Nearly half of spike-specific TCRs reportedly target unmutated variant regions. Spike-specific TCRs gained breadth and depth after people received two AZD1222 doses. Donors were mostly white British, more females; clonal diversity possibly underestimated. Spike-wide coverage was observed for vaccine-associated CD4 TCRs, with dominant responses at 160-218 and 743-854.

The assay was immunoSEQ multiplex PCR, and TCRdb's table has in-frame clones only and misses some. The table lists more than 30,000 clones, 85% to 90% of them singletons, with 13% to 15% in the top ten. Material: peripheral blood, obtained 28 days after the second AZD1222 dose. This receptor was obtained from an adult who received the AZD1222 COVID-19 vaccine. The chain uses TRBV7-9 and TRBJ1-1, with a tentative D call TRBD1 (5 bases). CDR3 residues: CASTYSRGRDTEAFF. The DNA of the CDR3 is TGTGCCAGCACATATAGCCGGGGGAGGGACACTGAAGCTTTCTTT.